The 26 T cell receptor beta chains given below trace back to one sample, sequenced in a study of blood T cell repertoires in COVID-19. The repertoire was sequenced with immunoSEQ multiplex PCR; TCRdb's copy has only in-frame clones and lacks some. The repertoire holds some 260,000 clones, with about 90% as singletons. The sample consisted of peripheral blood. These receptors were obtained from a woman in her 70s with COVID-19, enrolled during active disease.

This chain connects TRBV6-5 to TRBJ1-2; D perhaps matches TRBD1 (6 bases). This CDR3 has 13 amino acids. The V end was cut by 7 bases, the J end by 5 bases, with 14 bases between. Germline CDR1 is MNHEY and CDR2 is SVGAGI. The CDR3 DNA follows: TGTGCCAGCAATACAGGGAGGGGGTATGGCTACACCTTC. Encoded protein: CASNTGRGYGYTF.

This chain links TRBV3-1 (or the pseudogene TRBV3-2) with TRBJ2-3, with 8 nucleotides matching TRBD1. J was trimmed by 1 base and V by 2 bases; bases with no gene match: 8. The CDR3 spans 17 residues. Germline CDR1 and CDR2: LGHDT and YNNKEL (reference sequence). The CDR3 protein is CASSQQTGVGGTDTQYF. Written as DNA, the CDR3 is TGTGCCAGCAGCCAACAGACAGGGGTTGGAGGCACAGATACGCAGTATTTT.

Many counts were recorded for this clone. The chain joins TRBV7-9 to TRBJ2-3; 12 bases fit TRBD2. Per germline, CDR1 SEHNR and CDR2 FQNEAQ (reference sequence). The CDR3 length is 17 residues. V was pared by 2 bases and J by 4 bases, with 7 bases of the junction left unmatched. The chain's CDR3 is CASSLRSSGRASDTQYF. The DNA for the CDR3 is TGTGCCAGCAGCTTACGGTCTAGCGGGAGGGCCTCAGATACGCAGTATTTT.

This clone was counted only a few times. The V gene is TRBV29-1, the J gene TRBJ1-6; 12 nucleotides align to TRBD1. The J segment lost 9 bases and the V segment lost 3 bases, leaving 9 bases of the junction unmatched. This CDR3 has 16 residues. Germline V CDR1 and CDR2: SQVTM, ANQGSEA. The CDR3 reads CSVEGDRGPRGSPLHF. In DNA form, the CDR3 reads TGCAGCGTTGAGGGGGACAGGGGGCCCCGCGGTTCACCCCTCCACTTT.

The J gene is TRBJ2-7, the V gene TRBV24-1; D is undetermined. Germline V gives CDR1 KGHDR, CDR2 SFDVKD. The CDR3 loop spans 11 amino acids. V lost 5 bases and J 3 bases, leaving 4 bases between the germline ends. The CDR3 sequence: CATSGGYEQYF. The CDR3 region has the DNA TGTGCCACCAGTGGAGGCTACGAGCAGTACTTC.

The genes are TRBV19 and TRBJ2-1, with 13 bases aligning to TRBD2. The CDR3 totals 16 residues. CDR1 is LNHDA and CDR2 is SQIVND in the germline V gene (reference sequence). The V segment lost 5 bases and the J segment 9 bases; nucleotides outside the gene matches: 10. The DNA of the CDR3 is TGTGCCAGTAGTCCAAGTCCGGGACTAGCGGGATTTGAGCAGTTCTTC. Translated: CASSPSPGLAGFEQFF.

The rearrangement uses TRBV2 and TRBJ1-5; 8 bases align to TRBD1. CDR1 SNHLY and CDR2 FYNNEI come from the germline V gene. CDR3 length: 13 residues. The junction had 3 bases not matched to a gene; V was cut back by 6 bases and J by 5 bases. CDR3 protein: CASRKDRDQPQHF. CDR3 coding DNA: TGTGCCAGCAGGAAGGACAGGGATCAGCCCCAGCATTTT.

This chain uses TRBV6-5 with TRBJ1-1, with D possibly being TRBD1 (5 bases). V was pared by 6 bases and J by 4 bases, with 12 bases between. The CDR3 is made up of 13 amino acids. The germline V gene has CDR1 MNHEY and CDR2 SVGAGI. The CDR3 here is CASRRGISTEAFF. The CDR3 DNA sequence: TGTGCCAGCAGGCGGGGGATAAGCACTGAAGCTTTCTTT.

V gene TRBV5-4 combines with J gene TRBJ1-3; 7 bases align to TRBD1. V gave up 1 base and J gave up 4 bases; unmatched junction bases: 11. Per germline, CDR1 SGHNT and CDR2 YYREEE (reference sequence). The CDR3 consists of 17 residues. The DNA for the CDR3 is TGTGCCAGCAGCTTGAAGGCAGCAGGGGGTTTCGGAAACACCATATATTTT. As protein: CASSLKAAGGFGNTIYF.

This chain joins TRBV7-2 and TRBJ1-2; D remains unclear. CDR3 length: 14 residues. With 1 base removed from V and 3 bases from J, the gap between germline ends came to 9 bases. CDR1 and CDR2 from the germline V gene are SGHTA and FQGNSA. CDR3 sequence (DNA): TGTGCCAGCAGCTTAGGTTCGGACTACTATGGCTACACCTTC. It translates to CASSLGSDYYGYTF.

This clone is a singleton in its sample. The rearrangement joins TRBV6-6 to TRBJ2-3, with D hard to call. This CDR3 comprises 15 residues. Germline CDR1 MNHNY, CDR2 SVGAGI (reference sequence). Trimming removed 0 bases from V and 0 bases from J, with 7 bases in between. CDR3 bases: TGTGCCAGCAGTTACTCGGGCAGAAGCACAGATACGCAGTATTTT. Its protein is CASSYSGRSTDTQYF.

The rearrangement uses TRBV28 and TRBJ2-7; 7 nucleotides agree with TRBD1. The V gene's germline CDR1 is MDHEN and CDR2 SYDVKM. The CDR3 length is 19 residues. Germline trimming cut 5 bases from V and 5 bases from J; bases unmatched to any gene: 24. This CDR3 reads CASSQGLGRGTLMYNEQYF. Written as DNA, the CDR3 is TGTGCCAGCAGTCAGGGGCTCGGCAGGGGGACCTTGATGTACAACGAGCAGTACTTC.

The V gene is TRBV28, the J gene TRBJ1-5; possibly TRBD1 for D (6 bases). Between the trimmed V and J ends, which lost 10 bases and 4 bases, there was a span of 14 bases. Germline V gene sequence: CDR1 MDHEN, CDR2 SYDVKM. The CDR3 sequence is 13 residues long. The CDR3 DNA reads TGTGCCACAACTACAGGGAAAAATCAGCCCCAGCATTTT. Its protein is CATTTGKNQPQHF. Looking up the rest from reference TRBV28 and TRBJ1-5 gives the full variable domain: DVKVTQSSRYLVKRTGEKVFLECVQDMDHENMFWYRQDPGLGLRLIYFSYDVKMKEKGDIPEGYSVSREKKERFSLILESASTNQTSMYLCATTTGKNQPQHFGDGTRLSIL.

This clone was found once. V usage is TRBV5-4 and J usage is TRBJ2-2, with TRBD2 matching over 14 bases. Germline CDR1 SGHNT, CDR2 YYREEE (reference sequence). This CDR3 spans 17 amino acids. The J segment lost 5 bases and the V segment lost 4 bases, leaving 7 bases of the junction unmatched. The CDR3 DNA sequence: TGTGCCAGCAGCGCCTCGGGACTAGCGGGAGTAACCGGGGAGCTGTTTTTT. This gives the protein CASSASGLAGVTGELFF.

This chain joins TRBV2 and TRBJ2-3; 10 nucleotides agree with TRBD2. The CDR3 totals 15 residues. J gave up 3 bases and V 7 bases, and 7 bases lay outside the gene matches. The germline V gene encodes CDR1 SNHLY and CDR2 FYNNEI. As DNA, the CDR3 is TGTGCCAGCAACTCCCTAGCGGGAGCTACAGATACGCAGTATTTT. Its translation is CASNSLAGATDTQYF.

The rearrangement uses TRBV27 and TRBJ2-7, with D tentatively TRBD1 (6 bases). The V gene's germline CDR1 is MNHEY and CDR2 SMNVEV (reference sequence). V was pared by 2 bases and J by 11 bases, with 13 bases between. CDR3 length: 12 amino acids. DNA for the CDR3: TGTGCCAGCAGTTTAGATACAGGGCCTAAGTACTTC. It translates to CASSLDTGPKYF.

J is TRBJ1-3 and V is TRBV9; 11 bases match TRBD1. The germline V gene has CDR1 SGDLS and CDR2 YYNGEE. CDR3 size: 14 residues. The junction had 3 bases not matched to a gene; V was cut back by 3 bases and J by 7 bases. The CDR3 coding sequence is TGTGCCAGCAGCGGGACAGGGGGCCGGAACACCATATATTTT. Translated, it gives CASSGTGGRNTIYF.

The rearrangement uses TRBV3-1 (or the pseudogene TRBV3-2) and TRBJ2-7; 7 nucleotides match TRBD2. Trimming cost V 4 bases and J 4 bases; bases outside gene matches: 1. From germline, CDR1 is LGHDT and CDR2 YNNKEL (reference sequence). This CDR3 spans 12 amino acids. Written as DNA, the CDR3 is TGTGCCAGCAGCCCTAGCGGATACGAGCAGTACTTC. It is translated as CASSPSGYEQYF.

The chain has TRBV9 and TRBJ1-6; 7 bases line up with TRBD1. The V and J ends lost 4 bases and 5 bases, in that order; junction bases with no gene match: 6. Per germline, CDR1 SGDLS and CDR2 YYNGEE. The CDR3 spans 15 residues. CDR3 protein: CASSQTGTDNSPLHF. The CDR3, as DNA: TGTGCCAGCAGCCAAACCGGGACAGATAATTCACCCCTCCACTTT.

This clone was counted once. The genes are TRBV5-4 and TRBJ1-2; 12 nucleotides agree with TRBD1. The CDR3 is 15 amino acids. Trimming took 1 base from V and 6 from J; bases not matched to a gene: 4. Germline lookup yields CDR1 SGHNT and CDR2 YYREEE (reference sequence). As DNA, the CDR3 is TGTGCCAGCAGCTTGCACGGGACAGGGGGCAATGGCTACACCTTC. Its protein is CASSLHGTGGNGYTF.

V and J are TRBV5-1 and TRBJ2-2, with D maybe TRBD1 (5 bases). V was clipped by 2 bases and J by 6 bases, with 14 bases between them. The CDR3 length is 15 residues. CDR1 and CDR2 (germline): SGHRS, YFSETQ. The CDR3 protein is CASSFLPGSAGELFF. The CDR3 DNA sequence: TGCGCCAGCAGCTTTCTCCCAGGGTCGGCCGGGGAGCTGTTTTTT.

The V and J genes are TRBV27 and TRBJ2-7; 8 positions match TRBD2. The CDR3 loop spans 16 amino acids. Germline assignment: CDR1 MNHEY and CDR2 SMNVEV (reference sequence). V lost 0 bases and J lost 0; bases outside the gene matches: 4. The CDR3: CASSLSQLAGSYEQYF. The CDR3 bases are TGTGCCAGCAGTTTATCTCAGCTAGCGGGCTCCTACGAGCAGTACTTC.

J is TRBJ1-2 and V is TRBV29-1; the D gene is possibly TRBD1 (6 bases). V lost 4 bases and J lost 3, with 12 bases in between. CDR1 is SQVTM and CDR2 is ANQGSEA in the germline V gene. The CDR3 is 13 amino acids. CDR3 bases: TGCAGCGTTGGTGGGGGCCTTGACTATGGCTACACCTTC. Translating it yields CSVGGGLDYGYTF. Drawing the rest from reference TRBV29-1 and TRBJ1-2, the complete variable domain is SAVISQKPSRDICQRGTSLTIQCQVDSQVTMMFWYRQQPGQSLTLIATANQGSEATYESGFVIDKFPISRPNLTFSTLTVSNMSPEDSSIYLCSVGGGLDYGYTFGSGTRLTVV.

V is TRBV11-3 and J is TRBJ2-5; TRBD1 aligns across 7 bases. This CDR3 is built from 14 residues. Germline lookup yields CDR1 SGHNT and CDR2 YENEEA. With 5 bases clipped from V and 0 bases from J, the junction kept 3 bases outside the gene matches. Here the CDR3 reads CASSPGQNQETQYF. CDR3 nucleotide sequence: TGTGCCAGCAGCCCGGGACAGAACCAAGAGACCCAGTACTTC.

The chain links TRBV6-2 or TRBV6-3 to TRBJ1-2, with TRBD1 identical over 7 bases. The CDR3 loop spans 13 amino acids. V gave up 5 bases and J gave up 8 bases; unmatched junction bases: 8. Germline loops: CDR1 MNHEY, CDR2 SVGEGT. CDR3 in DNA: TGTGCCAGCAGTCGGAACAGGGGCGGGGGCTACACCTTC. It encodes CASSRNRGGGYTF.

The chain uses TRBV2 and TRBJ2-1; D may be TRBD1 (6 bases). Trimming took off 6 bases at V and 2 bases at J, with 14 bases between the two ends. There are 15 residues in the CDR3. In germline, CDR1 is SNHLY, CDR2 FYNNEI. The CDR3 reads CASRYRVGPYNEQFF. In DNA, the CDR3 is TGTGCCAGCAGGTACAGGGTAGGACCCTACAATGAGCAGTTCTTC.